This T cell receptor beta chain was captured in a study of cytomegalovirus exposure and HLA in healthy donors. Study-level points and caveats: 164 TCR beta chains were listed as cytomegalovirus-associated. The study reported that TCR beta sequences accurately predicted HLA-A and HLA-B alleles in most subjects. In vitro experiments confirmed that three CMV-associated chains were specific for CMV antigens. Looking again later, the authors saw that most CMV-associated TCR beta chains seemed HLA-restricted.

CDR1 is SGHRS, CDR2 YFSETQ, per germline. CDR3 size: 14 residues. V lost 4 bases, J lost 0 bases, and 10 bases lay in between. The PCR ran on 60 Vbeta and 13 Jbeta primers. Profiled with immunoSEQ multiplex PCR; TCRdb holds only in-frame clones, not every one. The repertoire holds 70,000 or so clones, with around 64% as singletons. On this clone: What it recognizes is unknown.

Source material: PBMCs. This chain connects TRBV5-1 to TRBJ1-1, with D perhaps TRBD1 (5 bases). The sequence was obtained from a woman between 50 and 59 years old in good health and CMV-seronegative. This chain's CDR3 is CASSPRVMNTEAFF. In DNA, the CDR3 is TGCGCCAGCAGCCCCAGGGTGATGAACACTGAAGCTTTCTTT. Complete variable domain (other parts from reference TRBV5-1 and TRBJ1-1): KAGVTQTPRYLIKTRGQQVTLSCSPISGHRSVSWYQQTPGQGLQFLFEYFSETQRNKGNFPGRFSGRQFSNSRSEMNVSTLELGDSALYLCASSPRVMNTEAFFGQGTRLTVV.